Here is one T cell receptor beta chain with its context. What it binds is unknown. The data belong to a study of cytomegalovirus exposure and HLA in healthy donors. Regarding the study as a whole: Researchers catalogued under 200 TCR beta chains as cytomegalovirus-associated.

Clones were read by immunoSEQ multiplex PCR, and TCRdb kept only the in-frame ones, dropping some. The sample includes about 130,000 clones, around 94% of them seen just once. After removal of 1 base from V and 2 bases from J, the junction contained 8 bases not matched to a gene. The CDR3 loop spans 16 amino acids. Germline CDR1 and CDR2: SGHVS and FNYEAQ. An approximately 120-subject validation cohort, separate from the approximately 720-subject first cohort, supplied the donors. This receptor was taken from a young woman in good health and CMV-seronegative. The chain uses TRBV7-6 and TRBJ2-7, with 7 bases aligning to TRBD2. Material for sequencing was PBMCs. The CDR3 coding sequence is TGTGCCAGCAGCTTAGGACCCCCGGGAGGAACCTACGAGCAGTACTTC. Translating gives CASSLGPPGGTYEQYF.